The 11 T cell receptor beta chains in this list originate from one sample, sequenced in a study of blood T cell repertoires in COVID-19. The method was immunoSEQ multiplex PCR; TCRdb's version includes in-frame clones alone and lacks a portion of them. The top ten hold around 1.5% of the sample, which has approximately 240,000 clones, roughly 82% seen once. The sequencing input was peripheral blood. These receptors came from a woman between 35 and 50 years old who had recovered from COVID-19.

This chain connects TRBV19 to TRBJ2-3, with TRBD2 matching over 8 bases. The CDR3 consists of 14 residues. Germline V gives CDR1 LNHDA, CDR2 SQIVND (reference sequence). Trimming took 6 bases from V and 2 from J; bases not matched to a gene: 4. This CDR3 is CASSERGTTDTQYF. In nucleotides, the CDR3 is TGTGCCAGTAGCGAGCGGGGGACCACAGATACGCAGTATTTT. Full variable domain (outside the CDR3, taken from reference TRBV19 and TRBJ2-3): DGGITQSPKYLFRKEGQNVTLSCEQNLNHDAMYWYRQDPGQGLRLIYYSQIVNDFQKGDIAEGYSVSREKKESFPLTVTSAQKNPTAFYLCASSERGTTDTQYFGPGTRLTVL.

CDR3 residues: CASSERIQETQYF. DNA of the CDR3: TGTGCCAGCAGTGAGCGGATCCAAGAGACCCAGTACTTC. The genes are TRBV2 and TRBJ2-5; D gene unclear. This CDR3 is 13 amino acids long. Germline V gives CDR1 SNHLY, CDR2 FYNNEI. V lost 3 bases, J lost 1 base, and 6 bases lay in between.

This clone was seen a handful of times. V and J are TRBV6-5 and TRBJ1-2; 8 bases fit TRBD1. Trimming at V came to 10 bases and at J to 0 bases, leaving 4 bases not matched to a gene. The V gene's germline CDR1 is MNHEY and CDR2 SVGAGI. The CDR3 is 13 amino acids. The CDR3 coding sequence is TGTGCCACCCGGACAGGGTCTAACTATGGCTACACCTTC. Translation: CATRTGSNYGYTF.

This clone was recorded only once. The CDR3 here is CASSLGQPQMNTEAFF. The CDR3 DNA reads TGTGCCAGCTCACTTGGACAGCCACAAATGAACACTGAAGCTTTCTTT. The J gene is TRBJ1-1, the V gene TRBV18, with a weak D call TRBD1 (6 bases). This CDR3 region has 16 residues. CDR1 KGHSH and CDR2 LQKENI come from the germline V gene. The V gene lost 4 bases and the J gene lost 0 bases, with 15 bases spanning the gap.

CDR3 amino acids: CASSLPGQVTRFGFHEQYF. CDR3 bases: TGTGCCAGCAGTCTGCCTGGACAGGTAACTAGGTTTGGGTTCCACGAGCAGTACTTC. V is TRBV3-1 (or the pseudogene TRBV3-2) and J is TRBJ2-7; 7 bases agree with TRBD1. Germline CDR1 reads LGHDT; CDR2 reads YNNKEL (reference sequence). J was trimmed by 5 bases and V by 6 bases; bases with no gene match: 25. CDR3 length: 19 residues.

This chain links TRBV2 with TRBJ2-7; TRBD1 aligns across 7 bases. The junction had 2 bases not matched to a gene; V was cut back by 4 bases and J by 2 bases. Germline V gene lookup returns CDR1 SNHLY and CDR2 FYNNEI. This CDR3 spans 13 amino acids. As DNA, the CDR3 is TGTGCCAGCAGTGGGGGACAGACCTACGAGCAGTACTTC. The encoded protein is CASSGGQTYEQYF.

The rearrangement joins TRBV28 to TRBJ2-6; 7 bases are shared with TRBD1. CDR3 size: 23 residues. Germline lookup yields CDR1 MDHEN and CDR2 SYDVKM. The V gene end was trimmed by 7 bases and the J gene end by 0 bases; junction bases not matched to a gene: 27. The CDR3 coding sequence is TGTGCCAGCACCAGTCCCTATTCCTCCTTTCAGGGGGTGTCATCCTCTGGGGCCAACGTCCTGACTTTC. This translates into CASTSPYSSFQGVSSSGANVLTF.

This rearrangement joins TRBV27 to TRBJ2-7; weak D call: TRBD1 (5 bases). The CDR3 contains 14 residues. Germline loops: CDR1 MNHEY, CDR2 SMNVEV (reference sequence). Trimming removed 6 bases from V and 1 base from J, with 13 bases in between. CDR3 bases: TGTGCCAGCAGCCGAATCCAGGGATCCTACGAGCAGTACTTC. This translates into CASSRIQGSYEQYF.

This clone is a singleton in its sample. The chain combines TRBV5-1 with TRBJ1-1; the match to TRBD1 covers 7 bases. J was trimmed by 5 bases and V by 5 bases; bases with no gene match: 3. This CDR3 is 12 amino acids long. Germline V CDR1 and CDR2: SGHRS, YFSETQ. The CDR3, as DNA: TGCGCCAGCAGTCTGACAGGGACTGAAGCTTTCTTT. This gives the protein CASSLTGTEAFF.

The V call is TRBV5-6, the J call TRBJ1-5; TRBD1 matches at 8 bases. The CDR3 totals 14 residues. The trim removed 3 bases at V and 5 bases at J, leaving 4 bases unmatched. Looked up from germline, CDR1 is SGHDT and CDR2 is YYEEEE. The CDR3 sequence: CASSSTGVHQPQHF. The CDR3 bases are TGTGCCAGCAGCTCGACAGGGGTTCATCAGCCCCAGCATTTT.

This rearrangement joins TRBV28 to TRBJ1-2; D gene ambiguous. This CDR3 contains 14 residues. The V gene's germline CDR1 is MDHEN and CDR2 SYDVKM. V lost 3 bases, J lost 7 bases, and 15 bases lay in between. In nucleotides, the CDR3 is TGTGCCAGCAGTTTTACGGGAGGGTCTCTTGGCTACACCTTC. Its protein is CASSFTGGSLGYTF.